The T cell receptor (beta chain) described here comes from a study of blood T cell repertoires in COVID-19. Study information: Acute and convalescent COVID-19 specimens originated in the United States, Italy and Spain.

This table comes from immunoSEQ multiplex PCR, and its TCRdb copy is limited to in-frame clones, with some not included. Among about 24,000 clones listed, 80% to 85% were seen once. The V segment lost 2 bases and the J segment 2 bases; nucleotides outside the gene matches: 0. The CDR3 contains 12 residues. CDR1 and CDR2 from the germline V gene are SQVTM and ANQGSEA. J is TRBJ2-7 and V is TRBV29-1; TRBD2 matches at 7 bases. This TCR was recovered from a man in his 70s with acute or convalescent COVID-19. Source material: peripheral blood. In nucleotides, the CDR3 is TGCAGCGTTGAAAGCGGGGCCTACGAGCAGTACTTC. Residues: CSVESGAYEQYF.